This T cell receptor beta chain was identified during a study of blood T cell repertoires in COVID-19. Across the study: Samples taken during acute and convalescent COVID-19 were collected in the United States, Italy and Spain. The cDNA or gDNA used as material had been derived from T cells, B-cell-depleted T cells, or PBMCs.

The CDR3 is made up of 14 amino acids. Germline-derived CDR1 and CDR2 are LGHNA and YNFKEQ. V lost 4 bases, J lost 0 bases, and 7 bases lay in between. This clone was detected once. In the original analysis: Amplification of reference gene primers was used by the study to estimate nucleated cell counts. This table comes from immunoSEQ multiplex PCR, and its TCRdb copy is limited to in-frame clones, with some not included. The V and J calls and clone size are taken from that table; D and trimming were inferred from the DNA. Of around 200,000 clones listed, 70% to 90% are singletons. The specimen sequenced was peripheral blood. V gene TRBV4-2 combines with J gene TRBJ1-3; tentative D call: TRBD1 (5 bases). The source is an elderly woman with acute or convalescent COVID-19. CDR3 coding DNA: TGTGCCAGCAGCCGGGGGGTCTCTGGAAACACCATATATTTT. As protein: CASSRGVSGNTIYF.